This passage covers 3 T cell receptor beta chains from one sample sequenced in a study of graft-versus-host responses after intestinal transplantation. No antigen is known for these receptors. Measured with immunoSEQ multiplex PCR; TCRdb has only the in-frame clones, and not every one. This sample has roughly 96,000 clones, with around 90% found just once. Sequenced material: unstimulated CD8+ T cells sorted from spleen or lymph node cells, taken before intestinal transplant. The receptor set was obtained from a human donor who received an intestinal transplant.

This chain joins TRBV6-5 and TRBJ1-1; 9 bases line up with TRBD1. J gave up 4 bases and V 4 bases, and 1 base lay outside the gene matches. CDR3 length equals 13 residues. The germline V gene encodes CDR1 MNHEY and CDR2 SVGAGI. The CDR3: CASSLTGGTEAFF. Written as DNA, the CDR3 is TGTGCCAGCAGTTTGACAGGGGGCACTGAAGCTTTCTTT.

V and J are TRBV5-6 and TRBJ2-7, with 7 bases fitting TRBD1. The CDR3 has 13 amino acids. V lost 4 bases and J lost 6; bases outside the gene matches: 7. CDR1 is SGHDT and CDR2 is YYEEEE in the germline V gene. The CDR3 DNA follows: TGTGCCAGCAGCCCCGGGACAGAGCGCGAGCAGTACTTC. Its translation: CASSPGTEREQYF. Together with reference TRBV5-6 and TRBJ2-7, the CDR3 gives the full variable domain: DAGVTQSPTHLIKTRGQQVTLRCSPKSGHDTVSWYQQALGQGPQFIFQYYEEEERQRGNFPDRFSGHQFPNYSSELNVNALLLGDSALYLCASSPGTEREQYFGPGTRLTVT.

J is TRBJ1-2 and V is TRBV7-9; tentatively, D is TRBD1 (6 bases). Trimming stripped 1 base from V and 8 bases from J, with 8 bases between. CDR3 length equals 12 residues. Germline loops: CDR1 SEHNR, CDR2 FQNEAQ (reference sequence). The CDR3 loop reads CASSLDRDGYTF. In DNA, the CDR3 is TGTGCCAGCAGCTTAGACAGGGACGGCTACACCTTC.